This TCR beta chain was recorded in a study of blood T cell repertoires in COVID-19. Study context: COVID-19 samples, acute and convalescent, were from the United States, Italy and Spain. From T cells, B-cell-depleted T cells, or PBMCs came the material, which was cDNA or gDNA.

Germline values: CDR1 MDHEN, CDR2 SYDVKM. V lost 6 bases and J lost 7; bases outside the gene matches: 9. This CDR3 comprises 14 residues. Sequenced by immunoSEQ multiplex PCR; TCRdb stores in-frame clones only, minus some. The sample carries some 150,000 clones, just under 85% recorded once. This clone was detected only once. The sequencing input was peripheral blood. The receptor comes from a woman between 40 and 55 years old with active or convalescent COVID-19. This chain joins TRBV28 and TRBJ2-7, with 10 positions matching TRBD1. The CDR3 sequence is CASSSRQGAREQYF. In DNA, the CDR3 is TGTGCCAGCAGCAGCCGACAGGGGGCGAGAGAGCAGTACTTC.